Presented here are 3 T cell receptor beta chains from one specimen sequenced in a study of T cells in Graves' hyperthyroidism and ophthalmopathy. The CDR3 regions of TCR beta were amplified from RNA transcripts. HTBI primers were employed in a first-round RT-PCR of the TCR CDR3. TCRdb reanalysed the multiplex PCR reads using MiXCR and keeps one entry per CDR3 protein. The table shows about 690,000 distinct CDR3 sequences, with 15% to 20% occurring only once. The sample was blood. The receptors were gathered from a man in his fifties or sixties with Graves' hyperthyroidism.

At least ten counts were recorded for this clonotype. The V call is TRBV12-3 or TRBV12-4, the J call TRBJ1-5; tentative D call: TRBD1 (5 bases). The V end lost 6 bases, the J end lost 4 bases, and 13 bases lay between the germline ends. The CDR3 sequence is 14 residues long. Written as DNA, the CDR3 is TGTGCCAGCAGCGATGTCAGGGTAAATCAGCCCCAGCATTTT. It specifies CASSDVRVNQPQHF.

The chain recombines TRBV10-3 with TRBJ1-5, with D perhaps TRBD1 (5 bases). The length of the CDR3 is 15 residues. Germline lookup yields CDR1 ENHRY and CDR2 SYGVKD. Trimming took 3 bases from V and 5 from J, leaving 14 bases between them. CDR3 protein: CAISDPARGDQPQHF. As DNA, the CDR3 is TGTGCCATCAGTGATCCCGCTAGGGGTGATCAGCCCCAGCATTTT.

The sample holds many counts of this clonotype. This could be a read error, since a much larger clone is one nucleotide away. The V and J genes are TRBV6-1 and TRBJ1-1; 10 bases fit TRBD1. The ends lost 5 bases at V and 3 bases at J; junction bases unmatched: 3. Germline CDR1 reads MNHNS; CDR2 reads SASEGT. The CDR3 has 14 amino acids. CDR3 protein: CASSRQGADTEAFF. CDR3 DNA sequence: TGTGCCAGCAGTAGACAGGGGGCGGACACTGAAGCTTTCTTT.